This TCR beta chain was recorded in a study of OX40 agonist ivuxolimab in advanced cancers. Study background: The patients received agonistic anti-OX40 (CD134) antibody ivuxolimab. With a range of 23 to 79, age averaged roughly 61 years, and more than 75% were male. Points from the study as a whole: Among patients with partial responses at 0.1-3.0 mg/kg, clonal expansion was among the lowest. CD4+ and CD8+ T cells in blood underwent clonal expansion by week 6 at 0.1 to 3.0 mg/kg.

This table comes from immunoSEQ multiplex PCR, and its TCRdb copy is limited to in-frame clones, with some not included. The sample lists about 140,000 clones, around nine tenths seen once, with around 1% in the top ten. For this clone: Its matching antigen is unknown.

Germline values: CDR1 GTSNPN, CDR2 SVGIG (reference sequence). The germline V and J ends were trimmed by 1 base and 10 bases, with 11 bases remaining between them. The CDR3 extends over 12 amino acids. The TCR comes from an adult with an advanced solid tumor such as melanoma, head and neck, liver or kidney cancer. The chain has TRBV30 and TRBJ1-3; no definite D call. Material: CD4+ or CD8+ T cells sorted from blood, obtained in a trial of the OX40 agonist ivuxolimab. This chain's CDR3 is CAWSEPQGTIYF. The CDR3 nucleotides read TGTGCCTGGAGTGAACCCCAAGGGACCATATATTTT.